What follows are 21 T cell receptor beta chains derived from one specimen sequenced in a study of T cell responses to AZD1222 COVID-19 vaccine. Produced via immunoSEQ multiplex PCR; TCRdb's table is partial and in-frame only. The sample carries about 150,000 clones, approximately 90% recorded once. The material sequenced was peripheral blood, taken on day 0 of AZD1222 vaccination. The receptors stem from an adult in good health.

This clone occurred a few times. V usage is TRBV13 and J usage is TRBJ1-6; D is unclear. V lost 0 bases and J lost 9, with 12 bases in between. This CDR3 spans 15 amino acids. CDR1 is PRHDT, CDR2 FYEKMQ, per germline (reference sequence). As DNA, the CDR3 is TGTGCCAGCAGCTTAGGGGGAAAGGGCGGTTCACCCCTCCACTTT. Its translation: CASSLGGKGGSPLHF.

CDR3 protein: CASNSGTGVFGTEAFF. The CDR3 DNA follows: TGTGCCAGTAACTCCGGGACAGGGGTCTTCGGCACTGAAGCTTTCTTT. The J gene is TRBJ1-1, the V gene TRBV19; 10 nucleotides align to TRBD1. Germline loops: CDR1 LNHDA, CDR2 SQIVND (reference sequence). The CDR3 covers 16 residues. V gave up 7 bases and J gave up 4 bases; unmatched junction bases: 12.

This clone is a singleton in its sample. The chain joins TRBV11-3 to TRBJ2-3, with D possibly being TRBD1 or TRBD2 (6 bases each). V dropped 6 bases and J dropped 5 bases, with 18 bases sitting between them. Germline V gene lookup returns CDR1 SGHNT and CDR2 YENEEA. This CDR3 comprises 15 residues. The CDR3 is CASSPRGEHEDTQYF. The CDR3 DNA sequence: TGTGCCAGCAGTCCGAGGGGGGAGCATGAAGATACGCAGTATTTT.

This clone was seen ten or more times. The chain employs TRBV6-5 and TRBJ2-5; the match to TRBD1 covers 10 bases. V lost 0 bases and J lost 4; bases outside the gene matches: 2. The CDR3 is 15 residues long. Germline V gives CDR1 MNHEY, CDR2 SVGAGI. CDR3 nucleotides: TGTGCCAGCAGTTACTCGACAGGGGGCGCAGAGACCCAGTACTTC. Protein product: CASSYSTGGAETQYF.

The chain recombines TRBV6-2 or TRBV6-3 with TRBJ1-1, with a tentative D call TRBD1 (6 bases). V was clipped by 2 bases and J by 7 bases, with 11 bases between them. The CDR3 has 13 residues. Germline CDR1 reads MNHEY; CDR2 reads SVGEGT. The CDR3 loop reads CASSYTEQGEAFF. The CDR3 DNA follows: TGTGCCAGCAGTTACACCGAACAGGGTGAAGCTTTCTTT.

The CDR3 bases are TGTGCCAGCAGTTCTGTGACTAGCGGAAAAACCGAGCTGTTTTTT. Amino acid sequence: CASSSVTSGKTELFF. V is TRBV27 and J is TRBJ2-2; 9 nucleotides line up with TRBD2. Germline V gives CDR1 MNHEY, CDR2 SMNVEV (reference sequence). The CDR3 contains 15 residues. V dropped 4 bases and J dropped 11; count of bases not matched to a gene: 11.

Here the CDR3 reads CASSPIGSTGTEAFF. The CDR3, as DNA: TGCGCCAGCAGCCCGATCGGGTCAACCGGCACTGAAGCTTTCTTT. The rearrangement links TRBV5-1 to TRBJ1-1; D is unresolved. Germline V gene lookup returns CDR1 SGHRS and CDR2 YFSETQ. The CDR3 contains 15 residues. Trimming removed 4 bases from V and 4 bases from J, with 17 bases in between.

The CDR3, as DNA: TGTGCCAGCAGCCAACCCTTGGGGTCTGGGGCCAACGTCCTGACTTTC. This codes for CASSQPLGSGANVLTF. The chain has TRBV3-1 (or the pseudogene TRBV3-2) and TRBJ2-6; D uncertain. The CDR3 is 16 residues long. V was cut by 2 bases and J by 1 base, with 9 bases left in between. Germline assignment: CDR1 LGHDT and CDR2 YNNKEL (reference sequence).

The rearrangement joins TRBV5-4 to TRBJ2-3; no clear D gene. The CDR3 consists of 12 residues. Germline V gene data show CDR1 as SGHNT and CDR2 as YYREEE (reference sequence). The V end was cut by 4 bases, the J end by 0 bases, with 3 bases between. The CDR3 DNA sequence: TGTGCCAGCAGCACTAGCACAGATACGCAGTATTTT. Translation: CASSTSTDTQYF.

The CDR3, as DNA: TGCGCCAGCAGCCAACCAGGACAGGGCTGGACGGGCTACACCTTC. Translated, it gives CASSQPGQGWTGYTF. This sequence joins TRBV4-3 and TRBJ1-2; TRBD1 matches at 8 bases. V shed 2 bases and J 8 bases; nucleotides not matched to a gene: 10. The CDR3 consists of 15 residues. Germline CDR1 is LGHNA and CDR2 is YSLEER.

The CDR3 reads CASSGTVDGYTF. CDR3 in DNA: TGTGCCAGCAGCGGGACGGTCGATGGCTACACCTTC. The V call is TRBV2, the J call TRBJ1-2; maybe TRBD1 (5 bases). The V gene's germline CDR1 is SNHLY and CDR2 FYNNEI. The CDR3 covers 12 residues. The V end was cut by 6 bases, the J end by 6 bases, with 11 bases between.

This clone was observed a single time. The chain carries TRBV29-1 and TRBJ1-5; D unresolved. There are 15 residues in the CDR3. The V and J ends lost 7 bases and 4 bases respectively, with 20 bases between them. The germline V gene encodes CDR1 SQVTM and CDR2 ANQGSEA. The CDR3 loop is CSAAEGPGFNQPQHF. For the CDR3, the DNA is TGCAGCGCCGCCGAAGGACCGGGCTTTAATCAGCCCCAGCATTTT.

The genes are TRBV6-5 and TRBJ2-1; D ambiguous. Germline V gene data show CDR1 as MNHEY and CDR2 as SVGAGI. The CDR3 covers 16 residues. Trimming cost V 4 bases and J 4 bases, with 17 bases left between them. CDR3 protein: CASSSEVSWAYNEQFF. The DNA of the CDR3 is TGTGCCAGCAGTTCCGAAGTTAGTTGGGCTTACAATGAGCAGTTCTTC.

The chain has TRBV19 and TRBJ1-6, with D maybe TRBD1 (5 bases). The germline CDR1 and CDR2 sequences are LNHDA and SQIVND (reference sequence). Trimming left V 4 bases short and J 7 bases short, with 20 bases between. This CDR3 region has 17 residues. The CDR3 DNA sequence: TGTGCCAGTAGTAAGGAGGCCCCTAACAGGCTCAATTCACCCCTCCACTTT. It encodes CASSKEAPNRLNSPLHF.

The chain recombines TRBV29-1 with TRBJ1-6; 7 nucleotides align to TRBD1. Trimming removed 6 bases from V and 7 bases from J; junction bases left unmatched: 9. Germline values: CDR1 SQVTM, CDR2 ANQGSEA. The CDR3 sequence is 14 residues long. CDR3 DNA: TGCAGCGTAAAGACCGGGACAGAAAATTCACCCCTCCACTTT. It encodes CSVKTGTENSPLHF.

This chain uses TRBV3-1 (or the pseudogene TRBV3-2) with TRBJ1-5; D might be TRBD1 (5 bases). Trimming took off 2 bases at V and 3 bases at J, with 8 bases between the two ends. CDR3 length: 14 amino acids. Germline-derived CDR1 and CDR2 are LGHDT and YNNKEL (reference sequence). This CDR3 reads CASSQQGVNQPQHF. The DNA of the CDR3 is TGTGCCAGCAGCCAACAGGGTGTCAATCAGCCCCAGCATTTT.

This chain uses TRBV27 with TRBJ2-1, with 7 bases fitting TRBD1. J lost 1 base, V lost 7 bases, and 7 bases had no gene match. The CDR3 is 15 amino acids. Looked up from germline, CDR1 is MNHEY and CDR2 is SMNVEV (reference sequence). The CDR3 loop is CASTLRDSSYNEQFF. In DNA, the CDR3 is TGTGCCAGCACCCTTCGGGACAGTTCCTACAATGAGCAGTTCTTC.

The chain uses TRBV15 and TRBJ1-1; 7 bases map to TRBD1. Germline trimming cut 8 bases from V and 5 bases from J; bases unmatched to any gene: 11. The CDR3 consists of 14 residues. Germline V lookup: CDR1 LNHNV, CDR2 YYDKDF (reference sequence). The chain's CDR3 is CATADRRGRTEAFF. Here the CDR3 DNA reads TGTGCCACCGCAGATCGGAGGGGGCGAACTGAAGCTTTCTTT.

The chain recombines TRBV3-1 (or the pseudogene TRBV3-2) with TRBJ1-4; D is unclear. The CDR3 runs to 13 residues. V was clipped by 8 bases and J by 4 bases, with 11 bases between them. Germline lookup yields CDR1 LGHDT and CDR2 YNNKEL (reference sequence). CDR3 sequence (DNA): TGTGCCAGCCAAGGAGGATTTAATGAAAAACTGTTTTTT. Encoded protein: CASQGGFNEKLFF.

The CDR3 reads CASSIGGTNTEAFF. The CDR3 nucleotides are TGTGCCAGTAGTATAGGAGGGACGAACACTGAAGCTTTCTTT. The chain is built from TRBV19 and TRBJ1-1; D possibly corresponds to TRBD1 (5 bases). The CDR3 runs 14 residues. Per germline, CDR1 LNHDA and CDR2 SQIVND (reference sequence). V was cut by 1 base and J by 1 base, with 7 bases left in between.

This rearrangement joins TRBV7-9 to TRBJ1-4; possibly TRBD1 for D (5 bases). V lost 3 bases to trimming and J lost 6 bases, with 14 bases between them. This CDR3 is 15 amino acids long. Germline-derived CDR1 and CDR2 are SEHNR and FQNEAQ (reference sequence). The CDR3 sequence is CASSFYQGEDEKLFF. Here the CDR3 DNA reads TGTGCCAGCAGCTTTTATCAGGGAGAAGATGAAAAACTGTTTTTT. The entire variable domain, with the rest obtained from reference TRBV7-9 and TRBJ1-4, is as follows: DTGVSQNPRHKITKRGQNVTFRCDPISEHNRLYWYRQTLGQGPEFLTYFQNEAQLEKSRLLSDRFSAERPKGSFSTLEIQRTEQGDSAMYLCASSFYQGEDEKLFFGSGTQLSVL.